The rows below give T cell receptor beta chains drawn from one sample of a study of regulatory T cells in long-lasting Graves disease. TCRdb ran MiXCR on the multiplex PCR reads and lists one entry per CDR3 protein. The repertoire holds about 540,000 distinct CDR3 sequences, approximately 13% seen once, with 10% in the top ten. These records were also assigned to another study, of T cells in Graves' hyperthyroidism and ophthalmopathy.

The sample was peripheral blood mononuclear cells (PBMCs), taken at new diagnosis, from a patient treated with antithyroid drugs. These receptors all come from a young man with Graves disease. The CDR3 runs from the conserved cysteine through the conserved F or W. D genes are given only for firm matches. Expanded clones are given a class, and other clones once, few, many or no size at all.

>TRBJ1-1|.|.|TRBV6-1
CASSEALSLGLGTEAFF
TGTGCCAGCAGTGAAGCGCTTAGTTTGGGGCTAGGGACTGAAGCTTTCTTT
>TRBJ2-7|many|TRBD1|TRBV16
CASTKGYRGSYEQYF
TGTGCCAGCACTAAAGGGTACAGGGGATCCTACGAGCAGTACTTC
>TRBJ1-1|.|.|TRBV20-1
CSAQDSLNTEAFF
TGCAGTGCTCAGGACAGCCTGAACACTGAAGCTTTCTTT
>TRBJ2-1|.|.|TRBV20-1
CSARDSSQLSYNEQFF
TGCAGTGCTAGAGATAGCAGCCAACTCTCCTACAATGAGCAGTTCTTC
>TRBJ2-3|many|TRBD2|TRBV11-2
CASSPSGRAADTQYF
TGTGCCAGCAGCCCAAGCGGGAGGGCCGCAGATACGCAGTATTTT
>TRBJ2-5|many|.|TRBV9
CASSALAYAGETQYF
TGTGCCAGCTCAGCGCTAGCATACGCTGGGGAGACCCAGTACTTC
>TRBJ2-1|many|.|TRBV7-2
CASSPVRGQQFF
TGTGCCAGCAGCCCCGTGAGAGGCCAGCAGTTCTTC
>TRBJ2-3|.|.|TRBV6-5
CASSYAQGNGAQYF
TGTGCCAGCAGTTACGCACAGGGCAATGGGGCGCAGTATTTT
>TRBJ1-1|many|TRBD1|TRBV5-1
CASSWAGTGDTEAFF
TGCGCCAGCAGCTGGGCCGGGACAGGGGACACTGAAGCTTTCTTT
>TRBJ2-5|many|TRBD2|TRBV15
CATGSGTSGRGETQYF
TGTGCCACCGGGAGCGGGACTAGCGGAAGGGGGGAGACCCAGTACTTC
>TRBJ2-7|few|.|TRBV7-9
CASSSQSYDTKDHTLIPYEQYF
TGTGCCAGCAGCTCCCAATCCTACGACACCAAGGACCACACACTTATTCCCTACGAGCAGTACTTC
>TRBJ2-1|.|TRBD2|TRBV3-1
CASSHTRGRAYNEQFF
TGTGCCAGCAGCCACACCCGCGGGAGAGCTTACAATGAGCAGTTCTTC
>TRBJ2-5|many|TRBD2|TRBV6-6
CASSYSGRGASGRRGRETQYF
TGTGCCAGCAGTTACTCGGGCAGGGGGGCTAGCGGGAGAAGGGGGAGAGAGACCCAGTACTTC
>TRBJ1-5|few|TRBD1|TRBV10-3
CAISEGRGRTDQPQHF
TGTGCCATCAGTGAAGGCAGGGGGCGAACTGATCAGCCCCAGCATTTT
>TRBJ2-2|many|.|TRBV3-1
CASSQEIGNTGELFF
TGTGCCAGCAGCCAAGAGATCGGGAACACCGGGGAGCTGTTTTTT
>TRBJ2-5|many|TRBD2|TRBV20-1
CSARFAGEVGTQYF
TGCAGTGCCCGGTTCGCGGGAGAGGTTGGGACCCAGTACTTC
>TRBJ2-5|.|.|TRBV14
CASKETASPETQYF
TGTGCCAGCAAGGAGACAGCTTCCCCGGAGACCCAGTACTTC
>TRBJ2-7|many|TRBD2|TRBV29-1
CSVGEVAGRSGEQYF
TGCAGCGTGGGGGAAGTAGCGGGAAGGTCTGGGGAGCAGTACTTC
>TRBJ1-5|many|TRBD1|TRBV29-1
CSVRDRNQPQHF
TGCAGCGTGAGGGACAGGAATCAGCCCCAGCATTTT
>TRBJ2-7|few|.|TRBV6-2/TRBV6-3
CASSEGWDSSYEQYF
TGTGCCAGCAGTGAAGGGTGGGATTCCTCCTACGAGCAGTACTTC
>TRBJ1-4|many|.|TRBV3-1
CASSLGIPGEKLFF
TGTGCCAGCAGCCTGGGGATTCCCGGAGAAAAACTGTTTTTT
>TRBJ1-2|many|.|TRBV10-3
CAISESGQNYGYTF
TGTGCCATCAGTGAGTCGGGGCAGAACTATGGCTACACCTTC
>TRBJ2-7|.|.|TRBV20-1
CSANSDSPYEQYF
TGCAGTGCAAACTCCGATAGCCCCTACGAGCAGTACTTC
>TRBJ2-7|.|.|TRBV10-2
CASSDLGFEQYF
TGCGCCAGCAGTGATTTGGGGTTTGAGCAGTACTTC
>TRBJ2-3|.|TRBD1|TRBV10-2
CASLTSREGQIRSIDTQYF
TGCGCCAGCCTAACGTCCAGAGAGGGACAGATACGCAGTATCGATACGCAGTATTTT
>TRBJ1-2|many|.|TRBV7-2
CASSLAGGVDYGYTF
TGTGCCAGCAGCTTAGCGGGTGGGGTAGACTATGGCTACACCTTC
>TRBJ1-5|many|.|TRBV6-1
CASIAGPRSYQPQHF
TGTGCCAGCATCGCGGGGCCGCGGTCGTATCAGCCCCAGCATTTT
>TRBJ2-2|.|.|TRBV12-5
CASGEGAGELFF
TGTGCTAGTGGGGAGGGGGCCGGGGAGCTGTTTTTT
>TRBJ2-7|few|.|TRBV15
CATSRVGETSYEQYF
TGTGCCACCAGCAGAGTGGGGGAAACCTCCTACGAGCAGTACTTC
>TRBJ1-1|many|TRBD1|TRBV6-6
CASSYSIDRGAEAFF
TGTGCCAGCAGTTACTCGATAGACAGGGGGGCTGAAGCTTTCTTT
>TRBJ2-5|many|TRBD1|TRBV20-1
CSARDGTGGQETQYF
TGCAGTGCTAGGGACGGGACAGGGGGGCAAGAGACCCAGTACTTC
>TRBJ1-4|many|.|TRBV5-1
CASSLGTGATNEKLFF
TGCGCCAGCAGCCTCGGGACGGGCGCAACTAATGAAAAACTGTTTTTT
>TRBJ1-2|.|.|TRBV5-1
CASSYTGFGYTF
TGCGCCAGCAGCTACACAGGGTTTGGCTACACCTTC
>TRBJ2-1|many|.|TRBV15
CATSRDPTSSDEQFF
TGTGCCACCAGCAGAGATCCGACTAGTAGCGATGAGCAGTTCTTC
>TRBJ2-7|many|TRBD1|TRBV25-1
CASSTLGGQVSYEQYF
TGTGCCAGCAGTACCCTCGGGGGACAGGTCTCCTACGAGCAGTACTTC
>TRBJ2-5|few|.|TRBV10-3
CAIADLKGTQYF
TGTGCCATAGCGGATCTCAAGGGGACCCAGTACTTC
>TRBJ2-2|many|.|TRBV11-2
CASPGSGELFF
TGTGCCAGCCCGGGGTCCGGGGAGCTGTTTTTT
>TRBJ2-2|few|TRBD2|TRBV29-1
CSVGTSVYTGELFF
TGCAGCGTTGGGACTAGCGTATACACCGGGGAGCTGTTTTTT
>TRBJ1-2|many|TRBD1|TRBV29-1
CSVGARQGARDGYTF
TGCAGCGTTGGCGCCCGACAGGGGGCTCGGGATGGCTACACCTTC
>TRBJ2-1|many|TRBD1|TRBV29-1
CSVEKGGNFYNEQFF
TGCAGCGTTGAGAAAGGGGGCAACTTTTACAATGAGCAGTTCTTC
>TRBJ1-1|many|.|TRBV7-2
CASSLTGRRNTEAFF
TGTGCCAGCAGCTTAACCGGCCGGCGGAACACTGAAGCTTTCTTT